This T cell receptor (beta chain) was recovered during a study of blood T cells in healthy people across ages. Using a J-beta primer mix together with a sample-barcoded 5' primer, a second PCR was run for roughly 6 to 12 cycles. MiXCR, run by TCRdb on the 5' RACE reads, gives a single entry per CDR3 protein. Here the sample spans about 720,000 distinct CDR3 sequences, 20% to 25% being singletons. The count of this clonotype is one. This sample also belongs to another study, concerning T cells of mothers and their children.

The material sequenced was blood. The clonotype comes from a boy aged 5-17 years in good health.

The CDR3 reads CAWSRLAGAYNEQFF. For the CDR3, the DNA is TGTGCCTGGAGCCGACTAGCGGGTGCCTACAATGAGCAGTTCTTC. The J gene is TRBJ2-1, the V gene TRBV30; 10 bases match TRBD2. Germline trimming cut 3 bases from V and 2 bases from J; bases unmatched to any gene: 4. Germline CDR1 is GTSNPN and CDR2 is SVGIG (reference sequence). CDR3 length equals 15 residues.